This T cell receptor beta chain comes out of a study of T cells in women clearing cervical HPV infection. Regarding the study as a whole: CIN3+ cases had significantly higher TCR richness than controls; evenness did not differ.

Of note for this clone: Its antigen remains unknown. The CDR3 is cut off 3 residues early in the read; its end comes from the germline J gene.

Using immunoSEQ multiplex PCR, the repertoire was profiled, and TCRdb retains in-frame clones only, with some absent. The listing contains 45,000 to 50,000 clones. Germline V gene data show CDR1 as SGHRS and CDR2 as YFSETQ. This CDR3 is built from 17 residues. The sample was blood buffy coat. The V and J genes are TRBV5-1 and TRBJ1-4; a weak D match, TRBD1 (5 bases). This receptor was taken from a woman aged 18 to 75 with a cervical HPV16 infection that either progressed to CIN3+ or cleared (not recorded which). CDR3 sequence: CASSLAGGLSGANVLFF. CDR3 bases read: TGCGCCAGCAGCTTGGCCGGAGGCCTCTCTGGGGCCAACGTA.